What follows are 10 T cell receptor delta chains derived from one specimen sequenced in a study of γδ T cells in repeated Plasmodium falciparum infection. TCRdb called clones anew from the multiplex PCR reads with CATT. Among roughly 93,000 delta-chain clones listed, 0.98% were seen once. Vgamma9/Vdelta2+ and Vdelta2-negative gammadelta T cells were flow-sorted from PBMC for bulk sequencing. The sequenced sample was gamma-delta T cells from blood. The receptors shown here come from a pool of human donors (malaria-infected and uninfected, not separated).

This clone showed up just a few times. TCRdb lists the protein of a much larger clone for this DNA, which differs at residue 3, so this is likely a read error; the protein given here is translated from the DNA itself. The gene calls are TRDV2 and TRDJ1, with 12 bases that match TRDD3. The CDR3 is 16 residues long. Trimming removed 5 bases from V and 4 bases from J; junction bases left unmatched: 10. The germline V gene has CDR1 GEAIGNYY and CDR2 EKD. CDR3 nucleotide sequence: TGTGCCTGTGGATTCTCGTACTGGGGGATACTCGATAAACTCATCTTT. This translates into CACGFSYWGILDKLIF.

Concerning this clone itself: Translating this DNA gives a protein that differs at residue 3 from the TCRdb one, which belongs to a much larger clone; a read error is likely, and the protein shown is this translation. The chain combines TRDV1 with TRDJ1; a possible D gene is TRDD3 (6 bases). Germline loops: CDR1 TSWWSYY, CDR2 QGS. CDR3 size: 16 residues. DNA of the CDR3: TGTGCTCGTGGGTACTGGGCGGAGGATAACACCGATAAACTCATCTTT. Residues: CARGYWAEDNTDKLIF.

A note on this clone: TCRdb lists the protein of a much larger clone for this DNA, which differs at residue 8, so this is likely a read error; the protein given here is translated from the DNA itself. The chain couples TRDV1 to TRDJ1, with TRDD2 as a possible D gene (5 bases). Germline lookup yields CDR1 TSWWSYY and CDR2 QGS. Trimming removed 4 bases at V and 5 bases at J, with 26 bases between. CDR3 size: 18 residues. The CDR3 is CALGGTFTTWVLVDKLIF. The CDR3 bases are TGTGCTCTTGGGGGCACCTTCACCACTTGGGTCCTAGTGGATAAACTCATCTTT.

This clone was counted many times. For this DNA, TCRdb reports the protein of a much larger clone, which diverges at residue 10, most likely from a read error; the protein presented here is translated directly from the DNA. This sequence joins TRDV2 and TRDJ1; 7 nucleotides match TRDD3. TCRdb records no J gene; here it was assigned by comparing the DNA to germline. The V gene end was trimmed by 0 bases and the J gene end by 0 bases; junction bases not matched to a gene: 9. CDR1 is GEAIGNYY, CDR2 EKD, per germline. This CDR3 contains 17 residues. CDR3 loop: CACDTVSGIQNTDKLIF. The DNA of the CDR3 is TGTGCCTGTGACACCGTCTCCGGGATACAAAACACCGATAAACTCATCTTT.

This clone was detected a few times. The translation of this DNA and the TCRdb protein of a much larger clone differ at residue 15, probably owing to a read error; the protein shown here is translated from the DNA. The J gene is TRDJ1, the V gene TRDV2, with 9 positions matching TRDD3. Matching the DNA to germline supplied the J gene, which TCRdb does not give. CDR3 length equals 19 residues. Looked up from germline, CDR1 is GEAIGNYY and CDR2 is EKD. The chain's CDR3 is CACDSLTGGQTEYTNKLIF. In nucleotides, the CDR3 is TGTGCCTGTGACTCTCTAACTGGGGGACAGACTGAGTACACCAATAAACTCATCTTT.

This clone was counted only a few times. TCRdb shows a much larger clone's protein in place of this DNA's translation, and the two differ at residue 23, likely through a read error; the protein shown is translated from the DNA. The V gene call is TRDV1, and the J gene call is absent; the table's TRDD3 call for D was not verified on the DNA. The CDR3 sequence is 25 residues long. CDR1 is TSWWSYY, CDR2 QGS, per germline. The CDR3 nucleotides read TGTGCTCTTGGGGAACTTTGGTCTTCCTACGTAGGGCAGGCGTACTGGGGGATACGGACCGATAAACCCATCTTT. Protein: CALGELWSSYVGQAYWGIRTDKPIF.

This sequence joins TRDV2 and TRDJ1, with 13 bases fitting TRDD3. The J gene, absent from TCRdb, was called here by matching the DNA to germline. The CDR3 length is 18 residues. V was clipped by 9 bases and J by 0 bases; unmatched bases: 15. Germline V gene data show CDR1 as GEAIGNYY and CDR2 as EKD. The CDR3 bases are TGTGCCACCCTGGTACTGGGGGATACGCGGAAGGACACCGATAAACTCATCTTT. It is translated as CATLVLGDTRKDTDKLIF.

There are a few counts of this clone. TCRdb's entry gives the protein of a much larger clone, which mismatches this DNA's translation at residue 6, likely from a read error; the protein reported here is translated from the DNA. The CDR3 spells CALGEDSGPSSGVLTDKLIF. CDR3 nucleotide sequence: TGTGCTCTTGGGGAAGACAGCGGGCCATCCTCGGGGGTCCTCACCGATAAACTCATCTTT. The chain employs TRDV1 and TRDJ1; D possibly corresponds to TRDD3 (5 bases). TCRdb records no J gene; here it was assigned by comparing the DNA to germline. Germline assignment: CDR1 TSWWSYY and CDR2 QGS. Trimming removed 2 bases from V and 1 base from J, with 26 bases in between. This CDR3 has 20 amino acids.

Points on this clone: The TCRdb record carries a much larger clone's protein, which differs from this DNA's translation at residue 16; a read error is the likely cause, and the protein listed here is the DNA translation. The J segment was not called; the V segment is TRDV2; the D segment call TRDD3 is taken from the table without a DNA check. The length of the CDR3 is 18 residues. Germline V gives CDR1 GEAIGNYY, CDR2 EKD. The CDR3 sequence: CACDTPGLGDLYTDKPIF. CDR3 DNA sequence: TGTGCCTGTGACACCCCAGGACTGGGGGATCTGTACACCGATAAACCCATCTTT.

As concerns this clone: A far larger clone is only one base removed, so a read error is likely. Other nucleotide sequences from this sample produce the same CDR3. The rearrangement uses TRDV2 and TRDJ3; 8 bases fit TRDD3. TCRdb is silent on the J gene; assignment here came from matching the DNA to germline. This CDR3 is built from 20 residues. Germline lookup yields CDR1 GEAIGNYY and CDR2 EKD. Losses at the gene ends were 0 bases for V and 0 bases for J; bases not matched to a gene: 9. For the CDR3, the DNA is TGTGCCTGTGACACCGTGCTGGGGGACCGGAGCTCCTGGGACACCCGACAGATGTTTTTC. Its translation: CACDTVLGDRSSWDTRQMFF.